Below are 26 T cell receptor beta chains sequenced from a single sample in a study of cytomegalovirus exposure and HLA in healthy donors (dated 2017 in TCRdb). Receptors were amplified or captured by the immunoSEQ multiplex PCR assay. The multiplex PCR relied on a mix of 60 forward primers for TCR Vbeta segments and 13 reverse primers for TCR Jbeta segments. The table was pulled from immuneACCESS by TCRdb, which kept in-frame rearrangements only. Such tables lose some clones; where checked, under half of the loss comes from unresolved V genes, and the rest has no known cause. Here the sample has 100,000 to 150,000 clones; 70% to 85% occur a single time. The leading ten clones occupy roughly 3% of the sample. What was sequenced was PBMCs. The receptors come from a man aged 45 to 65 in good health and CMV-seronegative.

The rearrangement joins TRBV6-5 to TRBJ2-5; 7 nucleotides align to TRBD1. The last part of the DNA fits TRBJ2-7 better; the J call may be wrong. The CDR3 runs 14 residues. Per germline, CDR1 MNHEY and CDR2 SVGAGI. The CDR3 DNA reads as TGTGCCAGCACCCCGACAGGGAGAACCTACGAGCAGTACTTC. The encoded protein is CASTPTGRTYEQYF.

The chain couples TRBV6-5 to TRBJ1-2, with D perhaps matching TRBD1 (6 bases). Germline V lookup: CDR1 MNHEY, CDR2 SVGAGI. The CDR3 consists of 13 residues. Between the trimmed V and J ends, which lost 5 bases and 3 bases, there was a span of 10 bases. CDR3 amino acids: CASSMGADYGYTF. The CDR3 region has the DNA TGTGCCAGCAGTATGGGGGCTGACTATGGCTACACCTTC.

The CDR3 protein is CASSFISTVNMNTEAFF. CDR3 sequence (DNA): TGCGCCAGCAGCTTTATTTCGACAGTCAACATGAACACTGAAGCTTTCTTT. The chain uses TRBV5-1 and TRBJ1-1; perhaps TRBD1 as D (5 bases). The V end was cut by 2 bases, the J end by 0 bases, with 17 bases between. Looked up from germline, CDR1 is SGHRS and CDR2 is YFSETQ. The CDR3 runs 17 residues.

The chain couples TRBV19 to TRBJ2-5, with a tentative D call TRBD1 (6 bases). The V and J ends lost 5 bases and 4 bases respectively, with 14 bases between them. The CDR3 loop spans 14 amino acids. CDR1 is LNHDA and CDR2 is SQIVND in the germline V gene (reference sequence). In DNA, the CDR3 is TGTGCCAGTAGTGGGATCCAGGGGTCAGAGACCCAGTACTTC. Its translation is CASSGIQGSETQYF.

The rearrangement uses TRBV7-9 and TRBJ1-6, with D perhaps matching TRBD1 (5 bases). Trimming removed 3 bases at V and 5 bases at J, with 14 bases between. The CDR3 has 16 amino acids. The germline V gene encodes CDR1 SEHNR and CDR2 FQNEAQ (reference sequence). The CDR3 sequence: CASSFGQGLNNSPLHF. As DNA, the CDR3 is TGTGCCAGCAGCTTCGGGCAGGGACTAAATAATTCACCCCTCCACTTT.

The CDR3 DNA follows: TGCGCCAGCAGCCCCAGGGGGCCATCCTACAATGAGCAGTTCTTC. Translation gives CASSPRGPSYNEQFF. The genes are TRBV5-1 and TRBJ2-1; 8 nucleotides match TRBD1. The CDR3 runs 15 residues. Germline loops: CDR1 SGHRS, CDR2 YFSETQ. V trimming: 4 bases; J trimming: 1 base; junction bases outside the gene matches: 4.

This clone was seen a handful of times. V and J are TRBV6-9 and TRBJ2-3, with TRBD2 matching over 7 bases. J was trimmed by 3 bases and V by 8 bases; bases with no gene match: 8. Germline-derived CDR1 and CDR2 are MNHGY and SVAAGI. CDR3 length: 14 amino acids. CDR3 region: CASLSGGGTDTQYF. CDR3 coding DNA: TGTGCCAGCCTCTCGGGGGGAGGGACAGATACGCAGTATTTT.

The V call is TRBV7-9, the J call TRBJ2-1, with 15 bases aligning to TRBD2. This CDR3 is 19 amino acids long. V shed 4 bases, J shed 0 bases, and the junction held 7 bases outside the gene matches. Germline CDR1 and CDR2: SEHNR and FQNEAQ (reference sequence). The CDR3 DNA reads TGTGCCAGCAGCTCGGGACTAGCGGGGGGACAGAGCTCCTACAATGAGCAGTTCTTC. It specifies CASSSGLAGGQSSYNEQFF. Full variable domain (rest looked up from reference TRBV7-9 and TRBJ2-1): DTGVSQNPRHKITKRGQNVTFRCDPISEHNRLYWYRQTLGQGPEFLTYFQNEAQLEKSRLLSDRFSAERPKGSFSTLEIQRTEQGDSAMYLCASSSGLAGGQSSYNEQFFGPGTRLTVL.

V and J are TRBV9 and TRBJ1-4; no firm D call. This CDR3 has 15 residues. V lost 0 bases and J 7 bases, leaving 13 bases between the germline ends. Germline loops: CDR1 SGDLS, CDR2 YYNGEE. This CDR3 is CASSVGGSLAEKLFF. CDR3 DNA sequence: TGTGCCAGCAGCGTAGGAGGGTCCCTGGCTGAAAAACTGTTTTTT.

The chain uses TRBV7-3 and TRBJ2-3; D unresolved. The germline CDR1 and CDR2 sequences are SGHTA and FQGTGA. Trimming removed 4 bases from V and 6 bases from J, with 11 bases in between. The CDR3 totals 13 residues. The CDR3 protein is CASSSSNVDTQYF. The DNA for the CDR3 is TGTGCCAGCAGCTCGTCTAACGTTGATACGCAGTATTTT.

The chain links TRBV11-1 to TRBJ2-1, with D tentatively TRBD2 (5 bases). This CDR3 comprises 16 residues. Trimming shortened V by 6 bases and J by 6 bases, and 21 bases separated the two germline ends. Germline V gene sequence: CDR1 SGHAT, CDR2 FQDESV (reference sequence). The CDR3: CASRGWGAIASNEQFF. DNA for the CDR3: TGTGCCAGCAGGGGGTGGGGAGCCATAGCATCCAATGAGCAGTTCTTC.

This chain uses TRBV6-5 with TRBJ1-1; D is possibly TRBD1 (5 bases). The CDR3 length is 13 residues. Per the germline V gene, CDR1 is MNHEY and CDR2 is SVGAGI. Trimming took off 5 bases at V and 6 bases at J, with 13 bases between the two ends. This CDR3 reads CASSPQGIPEAFF. CDR3 bases: TGTGCCAGCAGTCCTCAGGGTATACCTGAAGCTTTCTTT.

This chain connects TRBV5-1 to TRBJ2-5; 8 nucleotides align to TRBD2. CDR1 is SGHRS and CDR2 is YFSETQ in the germline V gene. This CDR3 is 14 amino acids long. V shed 1 base, J shed 5 bases, and the junction held 4 bases outside the gene matches. The CDR3 spells CASSLFGGAETQYF. Written as DNA, the CDR3 is TGCGCCAGCAGCTTGTTCGGGGGGGCGGAGACCCAGTACTTC.

V gene TRBV5-4 combines with J gene TRBJ2-7, with D maybe TRBD2 (6 bases). Trimming removed 1 base from V and 7 bases from J, with 9 bases in between. Germline values: CDR1 SGHNT, CDR2 YYREEE (reference sequence). This CDR3 has 12 amino acids. The CDR3: CASSLIGGEQYF. CDR3 coding DNA: TGTGCCAGCAGCTTGATCGGAGGGGAGCAGTACTTC.

V and J are TRBV27 and TRBJ2-1; D might be TRBD2 (7 bases). This CDR3 spans 16 amino acids. CDR1 is MNHEY and CDR2 is SMNVEV in the germline V gene (reference sequence). V shed 5 bases and J shed 7 bases, with 21 bases lying between them. The CDR3 reads CASSLLLRGPGNEQFF. DNA for the CDR3: TGTGCCAGCAGTCTCCTCTTGCGGGGGCCTGGGAATGAGCAGTTCTTC.

This chain uses TRBV15 with TRBJ1-2; no clear D gene. The CDR3 consists of 12 residues. Looked up from germline, CDR1 is LNHNV and CDR2 is YYDKDF (reference sequence). Trimming took off 5 bases at V and 7 bases at J, with 11 bases between the two ends. This chain's CDR3 is CATSYQDFGYTF. For the CDR3, the DNA is TGTGCCACCAGCTACCAGGACTTTGGCTACACCTTC.

The chain has TRBV4-2 and TRBJ1-1; D is possibly TRBD1 (6 bases). CDR1 and CDR2 (germline): LGHNA, YNFKEQ. The CDR3 length is 14 residues. V lost 1 base to trimming and J lost 5 bases, with 11 bases between them. In DNA form, the CDR3 reads TGTGCCAGCAGCCAAGCTCAGGGACAAACTGAAGCTTTCTTT. Protein product: CASSQAQGQTEAFF.

This sequence joins TRBV19 and TRBJ2-5, with 10 bases that match TRBD1. V dropped 3 bases and J dropped 4; count of bases not matched to a gene: 2. Germline loops: CDR1 LNHDA, CDR2 SQIVND (reference sequence). CDR3 length equals 14 residues. As DNA, the CDR3 is TGTGCCAGTAGTATCCGGGACAGGGGAGAGACCCAGTACTTC. Its translation: CASSIRDRGETQYF.

The gene calls are TRBV19 and TRBJ1-5; 9 nucleotides match TRBD1. J gave up 7 bases and V 6 bases, and 7 bases lay outside the gene matches. This CDR3 is built from 14 residues. Germline V gene data show CDR1 as LNHDA and CDR2 as SQIVND (reference sequence). The CDR3 DNA sequence: TGTGCCAGTAGCTCGACAGGGGGTAAACAGCCCCAGCATTTT. Its protein product is CASSSTGGKQPQHF.

A single count supports this clone. The CDR3 region is CASSHGGFYEQYF. CDR3 sequence (DNA): TGCGCCAGCAGCCACGGCGGATTCTACGAGCAGTACTTC. The chain uses TRBV4-1 and TRBJ2-5; no clear D gene. The J call may be wrong; the DNA end is better matched by TRBJ2-7. The CDR3 runs to 13 residues. The germline V gene has CDR1 MGHRA and CDR2 YSYEKL.

The V call is TRBV6-1, the J call TRBJ1-5; TRBD1 matches at 9 bases. With V trimmed by 7 bases and J by 6 bases, 10 bases remained unmatched. The length of the CDR3 is 15 residues. Germline-derived CDR1 and CDR2 are MNHNS and SASEGT. CDR3 in amino acids: CASITGTGIAQPQHF. The CDR3 DNA sequence: TGTGCCAGCATCACCGGGACAGGGATTGCTCAGCCCCAGCATTTT.

The chain is built from TRBV5-1 and TRBJ2-1, with 12 bases identical to TRBD2. J lost 4 bases, V lost 7 bases, and 6 bases had no gene match. The CDR3 totals 15 residues. CDR1 SGHRS and CDR2 YFSETQ come from the germline V gene. Written as DNA, the CDR3 is TGCGCCAGCTGTTCCGGGACTAGCGGGTACAATGAGCAGTTCTTC. This sequence encodes CASCSGTSGYNEQFF. Based on the CDR3 plus reference TRBV5-1 and TRBJ2-1, the full variable domain is KAGVTQTPRYLIKTRGQQVTLSCSPISGHRSVSWYQQTPGQGLQFLFEYFSETQRNKGNFPGRFSGRQFSNSRSEMNVSTLELGDSALYLCASCSGTSGYNEQFFGPGTRLTVL.

This clone was seen more than once but under ten times. The chain uses TRBV30 and TRBJ1-1; 7 bases are shared with TRBD1. The germline V gene encodes CDR1 GTSNPN and CDR2 SVGIG (reference sequence). V was clipped by 0 bases and J by 10 bases; unmatched bases: 17. The CDR3 extends over 16 amino acids. In DNA, the CDR3 is TGTGCCTGGAGTGTACTGTGGATCGACAGGGAGCGATCAGCTTTCTTT. Translation gives CAWSVLWIDRERSAFF.

This clone was detected only once. The chain employs TRBV19 and TRBJ1-6, with unresolved D. The germline V gene has CDR1 LNHDA and CDR2 SQIVND (reference sequence). The CDR3 covers 14 residues. CDR3 in amino acids: CEEEACSYNSPLHF. CDR3 nucleotide sequence: TGTGAGGAGGAGGCATGCTCCTATAATTCACCCCTCCACTTT. Full variable domain (outside the CDR3, taken from reference TRBV19 and TRBJ1-6): DGGITQSPKYLFRKEGQNVTLSCEQNLNHDAMYWYRQDPGQGLRLIYYSQIVNDFQKGDIAEGYSVSREKKESFPLTVTSAQKNPTAFYLCEEEACSYNSPLHFGNGTRLTVT.

The J gene is TRBJ2-6, the V gene TRBV13; no firm D call. Germline CDR1 PRHDT, CDR2 FYEKMQ (reference sequence). The CDR3 covers 14 residues. Trimming stripped 5 bases from V and 4 bases from J, with 9 bases between. In DNA form, the CDR3 reads TGTGCCAGCAGCCCCAACTTGGGGGCCAACGTCCTGACTTTC. Amino acid sequence: CASSPNLGANVLTF.

This sequence joins TRBV19 and TRBJ2-2, with TRBD1 matching 7 bases. Germline V lookup: CDR1 LNHDA, CDR2 SQIVND (reference sequence). This CDR3 region has 15 residues. V trimming: 7 bases; J trimming: 5 bases; junction bases outside the gene matches: 10. The DNA for the CDR3 is TGTGCCAGTACTGCGGCAGGGGGTAGTACCGGGGAGCTGTTTTTT. It is translated as CASTAAGGSTGELFF.